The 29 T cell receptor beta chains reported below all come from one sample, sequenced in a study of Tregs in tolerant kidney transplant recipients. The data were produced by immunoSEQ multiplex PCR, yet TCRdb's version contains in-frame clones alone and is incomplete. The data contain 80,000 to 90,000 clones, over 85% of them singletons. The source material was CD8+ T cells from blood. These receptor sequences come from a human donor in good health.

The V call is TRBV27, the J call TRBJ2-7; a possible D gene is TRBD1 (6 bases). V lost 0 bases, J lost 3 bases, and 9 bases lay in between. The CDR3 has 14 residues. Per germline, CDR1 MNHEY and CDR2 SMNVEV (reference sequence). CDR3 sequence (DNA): TGTGCCAGCAGTTTATCAGGGACACTCTACGAGCAGTACTTC. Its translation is CASSLSGTLYEQYF.

CDR3 DNA: TGTGCCAGCAATGGGAGGCGGGGATGGCAAGCAGATACGCAGTATTTT. Translation: CASNGRRGWQADTQYF. This chain joins TRBV27 and TRBJ2-3; D possibly corresponds to TRBD2 (6 bases). Trimming took 7 bases from V and 4 from J, leaving 21 bases between them. This CDR3 spans 16 amino acids. Germline-derived CDR1 and CDR2 are MNHEY and SMNVEV (reference sequence).

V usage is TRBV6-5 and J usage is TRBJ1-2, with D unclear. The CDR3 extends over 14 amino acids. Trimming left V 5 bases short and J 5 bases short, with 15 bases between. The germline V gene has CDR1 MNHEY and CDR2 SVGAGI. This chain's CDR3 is CASSEGPELYGYTF. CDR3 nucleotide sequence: TGTGCCAGCAGTGAAGGTCCTGAACTATATGGCTACACCTTC.

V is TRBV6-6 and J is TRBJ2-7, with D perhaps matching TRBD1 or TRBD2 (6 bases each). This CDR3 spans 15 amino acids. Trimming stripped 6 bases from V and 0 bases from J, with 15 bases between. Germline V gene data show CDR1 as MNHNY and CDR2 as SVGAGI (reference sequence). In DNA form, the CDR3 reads TGTGCCAGCAGCCCAGGGGCGGGAACCTCCTACGAGCAGTACTTC. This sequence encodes CASSPGAGTSYEQYF.

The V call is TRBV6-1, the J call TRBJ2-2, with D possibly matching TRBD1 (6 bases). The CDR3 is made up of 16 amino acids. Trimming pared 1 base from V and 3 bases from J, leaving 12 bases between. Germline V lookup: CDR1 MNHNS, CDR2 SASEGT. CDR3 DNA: TGTGCCAGCAGTGAAGGGGCAGGGGTCTACACCGGGGAGCTGTTTTTT. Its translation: CASSEGAGVYTGELFF.

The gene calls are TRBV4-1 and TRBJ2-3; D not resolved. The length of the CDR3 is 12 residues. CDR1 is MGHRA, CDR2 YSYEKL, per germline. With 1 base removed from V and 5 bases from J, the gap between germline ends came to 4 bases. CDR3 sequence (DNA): TGCGCCAGCAGCCAAGTCCTAGATACGCAGTATTTT. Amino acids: CASSQVLDTQYF.

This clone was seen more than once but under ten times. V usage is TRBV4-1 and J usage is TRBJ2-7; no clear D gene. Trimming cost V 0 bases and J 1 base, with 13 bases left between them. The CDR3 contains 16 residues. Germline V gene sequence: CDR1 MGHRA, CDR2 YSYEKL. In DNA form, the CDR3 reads TGCGCCAGCAGCCAAGAAGATGCGGTTCCGTCCTACGAGCAGTACTTC. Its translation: CASSQEDAVPSYEQYF.

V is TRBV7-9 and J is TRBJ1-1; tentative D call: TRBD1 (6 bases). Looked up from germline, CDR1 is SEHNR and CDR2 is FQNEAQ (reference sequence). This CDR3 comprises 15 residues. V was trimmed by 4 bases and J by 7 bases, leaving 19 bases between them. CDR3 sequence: CASSSEKWGRGEAFF. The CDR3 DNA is TGTGCCAGCAGCTCAGAGAAGTGGGGGCGCGGTGAAGCTTTCTTT.

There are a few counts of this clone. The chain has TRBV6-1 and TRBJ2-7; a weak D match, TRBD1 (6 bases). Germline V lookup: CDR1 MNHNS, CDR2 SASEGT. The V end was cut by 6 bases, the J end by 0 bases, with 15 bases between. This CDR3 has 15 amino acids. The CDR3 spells CASSRQEESSYEQYF. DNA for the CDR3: TGTGCCAGCAGCAGACAGGAGGAGTCCTCCTACGAGCAGTACTTC.

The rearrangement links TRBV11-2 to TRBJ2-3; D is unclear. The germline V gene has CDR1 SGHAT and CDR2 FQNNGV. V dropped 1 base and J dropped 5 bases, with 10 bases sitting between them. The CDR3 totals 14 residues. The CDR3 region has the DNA TGTGCCAGCAGCTTAGTAAGCCGAGGAGATACGCAGTATTTT. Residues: CASSLVSRGDTQYF.

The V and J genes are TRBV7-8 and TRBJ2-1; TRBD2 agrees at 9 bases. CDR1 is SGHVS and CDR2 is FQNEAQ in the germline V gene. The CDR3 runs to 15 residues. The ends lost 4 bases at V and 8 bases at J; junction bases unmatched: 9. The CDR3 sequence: CASSSASGMIDEQFF. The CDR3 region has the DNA TGTGCCAGCAGCTCTGCTAGCGGGATGATCGATGAGCAGTTCTTC. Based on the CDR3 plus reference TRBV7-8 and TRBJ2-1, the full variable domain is GAGVSQSPRYKVAKRGQDVALRCDPISGHVSLFWYQQALGQGPEFLTYFQNEAQLDKSGLPSDRFFAERPEGSVSTLKIQRTQQEDSAVYLCASSSASGMIDEQFFGPGTRLTVL.

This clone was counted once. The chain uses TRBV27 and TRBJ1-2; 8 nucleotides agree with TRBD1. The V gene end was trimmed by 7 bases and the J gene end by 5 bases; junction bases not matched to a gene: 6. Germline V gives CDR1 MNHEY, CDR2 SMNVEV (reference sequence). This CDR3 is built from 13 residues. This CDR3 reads CASTTQGGYGYTF. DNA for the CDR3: TGTGCCAGCACCACACAGGGGGGATATGGCTACACCTTC.

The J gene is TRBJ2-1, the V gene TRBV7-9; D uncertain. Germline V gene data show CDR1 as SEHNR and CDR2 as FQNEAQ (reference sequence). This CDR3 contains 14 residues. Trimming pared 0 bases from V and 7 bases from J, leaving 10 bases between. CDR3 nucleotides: TGTGCCAGCAGCTTAGCGAGTTACGGGAATGAGCAGTTCTTC. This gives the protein CASSLASYGNEQFF.

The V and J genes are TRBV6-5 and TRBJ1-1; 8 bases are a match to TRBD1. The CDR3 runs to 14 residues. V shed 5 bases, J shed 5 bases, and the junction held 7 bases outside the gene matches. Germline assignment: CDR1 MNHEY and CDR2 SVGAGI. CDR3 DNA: TGTGCCAGCAGTCCGACAGGGGAGGGGACTGAAGCTTTCTTT. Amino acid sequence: CASSPTGEGTEAFF.

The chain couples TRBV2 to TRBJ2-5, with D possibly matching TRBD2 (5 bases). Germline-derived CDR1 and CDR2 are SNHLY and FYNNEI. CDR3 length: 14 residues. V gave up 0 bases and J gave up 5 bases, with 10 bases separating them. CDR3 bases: TGTGCCAGCAGTGAAGCGGCTAGCTGGGAGACCCAGTACTTC. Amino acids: CASSEAASWETQYF.

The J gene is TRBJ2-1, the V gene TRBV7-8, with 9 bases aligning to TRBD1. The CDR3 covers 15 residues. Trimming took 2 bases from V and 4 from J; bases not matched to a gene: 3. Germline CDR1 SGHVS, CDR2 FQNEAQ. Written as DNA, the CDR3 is TGTGCCAGCAGCTTAATGGGACAGGGTTACAATGAGCAGTTCTTC. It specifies CASSLMGQGYNEQFF.

DNA for the CDR3: TGCGCCAGCAGCTTGGCTAGAGGGGCTAGCACTGAAGCTTTCTTT. It is translated as CASSLARGASTEAFF. The genes are TRBV5-1 and TRBJ1-1; D perhaps matches TRBD1 (5 bases). Germline V CDR1 and CDR2: SGHRS, YFSETQ. The CDR3 is 15 amino acids. Trimming cost V 0 bases and J 4 bases, with 13 bases left between them.

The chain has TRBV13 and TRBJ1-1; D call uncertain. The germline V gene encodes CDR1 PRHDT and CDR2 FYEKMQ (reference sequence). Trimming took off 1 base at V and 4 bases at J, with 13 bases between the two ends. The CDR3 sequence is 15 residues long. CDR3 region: CASSLVGQMPTEAFF. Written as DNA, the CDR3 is TGTGCCAGCAGCTTAGTGGGCCAGATGCCCACTGAAGCTTTCTTT.

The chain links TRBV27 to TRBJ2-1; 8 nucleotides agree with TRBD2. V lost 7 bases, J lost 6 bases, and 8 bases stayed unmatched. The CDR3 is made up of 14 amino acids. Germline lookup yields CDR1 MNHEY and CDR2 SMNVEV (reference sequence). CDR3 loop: CASTAGGLGNEQFF. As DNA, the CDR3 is TGTGCCAGCACCGCCGGGGGACTAGGCAATGAGCAGTTCTTC.

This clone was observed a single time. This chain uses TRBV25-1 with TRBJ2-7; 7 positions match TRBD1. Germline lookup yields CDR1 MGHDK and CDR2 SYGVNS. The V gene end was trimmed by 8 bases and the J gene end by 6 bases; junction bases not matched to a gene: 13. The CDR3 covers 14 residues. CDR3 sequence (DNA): TGTGCCAGCTCTACTGTACAGGGGCTGGGCGAGCAGTACTTC. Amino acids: CASSTVQGLGEQYF.

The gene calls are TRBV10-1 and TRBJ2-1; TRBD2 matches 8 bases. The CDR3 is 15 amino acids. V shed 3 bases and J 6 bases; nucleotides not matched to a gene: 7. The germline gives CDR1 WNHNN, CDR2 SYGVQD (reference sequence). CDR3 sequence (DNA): TGCGCCAGCAGTGACTGGCTAGCGGGCCCCAATGAGCAGTTCTTC. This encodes CASSDWLAGPNEQFF.

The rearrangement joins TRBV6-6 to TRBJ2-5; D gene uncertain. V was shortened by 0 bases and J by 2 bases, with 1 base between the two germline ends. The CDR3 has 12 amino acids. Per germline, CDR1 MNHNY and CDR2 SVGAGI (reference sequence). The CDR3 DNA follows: TGTGCCAGCAGTTACTCTCAAGAGACCCAGTACTTC. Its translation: CASSYSQETQYF.

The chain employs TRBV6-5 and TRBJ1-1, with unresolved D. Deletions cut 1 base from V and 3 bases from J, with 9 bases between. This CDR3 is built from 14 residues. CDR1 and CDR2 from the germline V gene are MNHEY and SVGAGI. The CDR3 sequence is CASSYWEQYTEAFF. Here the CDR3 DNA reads TGTGCCAGCAGTTACTGGGAACAATACACTGAAGCTTTCTTT.

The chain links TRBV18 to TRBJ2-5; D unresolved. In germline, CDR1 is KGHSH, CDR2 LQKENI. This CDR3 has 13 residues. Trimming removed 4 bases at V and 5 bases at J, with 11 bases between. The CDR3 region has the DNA TGTGCCAGCTCACAAACGGGTCGGGAGACCCAGTACTTC. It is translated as CASSQTGRETQYF.

Here the CDR3 reads CASSESLAGPYNEQFF. CDR3 DNA sequence: TGTGCCAGCAGTGAAAGCCTAGCGGGACCCTACAATGAGCAGTTCTTC. The J gene is TRBJ2-1, the V gene TRBV6-1, with 9 nucleotides matching TRBD2. Germline V CDR1 and CDR2: MNHNS, SASEGT. CDR3 size: 16 residues. V gave up 2 bases and J gave up 2 bases; unmatched junction bases: 4.

The CDR3 DNA reads TGTGCCAGCAGTTACAGGGGGCTTGACACCGGGGAGCTGTTTTTT. Amino acid sequence: CASSYRGLDTGELFF. J is TRBJ2-2 and V is TRBV6-5; 7 nucleotides line up with TRBD1. V lost 2 bases and J lost 3; bases outside the gene matches: 3. Per germline, CDR1 MNHEY and CDR2 SVGAGI. The CDR3 has 15 residues.

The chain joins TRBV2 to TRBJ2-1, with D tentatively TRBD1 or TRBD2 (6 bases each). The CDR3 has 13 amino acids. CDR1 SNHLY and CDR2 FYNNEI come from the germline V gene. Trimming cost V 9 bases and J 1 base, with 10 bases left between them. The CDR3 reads CARGGLSYNEQFF. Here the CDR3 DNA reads TGTGCCAGAGGGGGACTTTCCTACAATGAGCAGTTCTTC.

Here the CDR3 DNA reads TGTGCCAGCAGCCCACCTCTTCAGCGGGGGCCTCCCAGGGCCCAGTACTTC. Amino acid sequence: CASSPPLQRGPPRAQYF. The J gene is TRBJ2-5, the V gene TRBV7-9; TRBD2 matches at 8 bases. Looked up from germline, CDR1 is SEHNR and CDR2 is FQNEAQ (reference sequence). The V gene end was trimmed by 5 bases and the J gene end by 9 bases; junction bases not matched to a gene: 20. The CDR3 covers 17 residues.

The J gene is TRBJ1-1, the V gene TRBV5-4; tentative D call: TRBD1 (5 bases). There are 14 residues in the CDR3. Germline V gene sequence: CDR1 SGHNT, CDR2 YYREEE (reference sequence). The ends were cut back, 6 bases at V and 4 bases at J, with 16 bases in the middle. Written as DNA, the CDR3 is TGTGCCAGCACCTACGGGGGGGATGGCACTGAAGCTTTCTTT. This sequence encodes CASTYGGDGTEAFF. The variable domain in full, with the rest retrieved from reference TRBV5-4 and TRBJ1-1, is ETGVTQSPTHLIKTRGQQVTLRCSSQSGHNTVSWYQQALGQGPQFIFQYYREEENGRGNFPPRFSGLQFPNYSSELNVNALELDDSALYLCASTYGGDGTEAFFGQGTRLTVV.